This T cell receptor beta chain was sequenced for a study of T-cell memory formation after mild COVID-19. Findings and limits, study-wide: Clones from the second wave (peaking day 37) had unconfirmed SARS-CoV-2 specificity. Clones that contracted from day 15 to 85 were balanced CD4/CD8, while later expanders leaned CD4+. Contracting CD8+ clones were enriched in EMRA, CD4+ mainly in CM and EM.

Germline V gives CDR1 SGHVS, CDR2 FNYEAQ. Trimming left V 2 bases short and J 5 bases short, with 13 bases between. The CDR3 sequence is 14 residues long. Concerning this clonotype itself: Its antigen is undetermined.

Constant-segment-primed 5'RACE gave TCR alpha and TCR beta cDNA libraries with sample barcodes and UMIs. TCRdb redid the calling of the 5' RACE reads with MiXCR, one entry per CDR3 protein. The sample consists of about 560,000 distinct CDR3 sequences, about 22% of them appearing once. This clonotype was obtained from an adult woman who had mild COVID-19 (a few samples of this study predate the infection). Cell type and time point are not known. The sequenced sample consisted of PBMCs or a T cell subset sorted from them (not recorded which). The chain recombines TRBV7-6 with TRBJ2-7; D is possibly TRBD2 (6 bases). The CDR3 nucleotides read TGTGCCAGCAGCTTAACCTTGGGGGGTAACGAGCAGTACTTC. This translates into CASSLTLGGNEQYF.